This record covers a single T cell receptor beta chain. The antigen is not known. CDR3 length equals 15 residues. Germline lookup yields CDR1 LGHNA and CDR2 YSLEER. The ends were cut back, 1 base at V and 3 bases at J, with 12 bases in the middle. This sample is part of a study of cytomegalovirus exposure and HLA in healthy donors. Study-wide findings and caveats: Being productive about 90% or about 30% of the time was typical of most TCR beta V segments in an earlier analysis. Later analysis identified a missense DCLRE1C variant that was linked to TCR beta V- and J-gene trimming. As was reported, the HLA-A and HLA-B alleles of most subjects were accurately predicted from TCR beta sequences.

The PCR was carried out with 60 Vbeta primers and 13 Jbeta primers. Sequencing used immunoSEQ multiplex PCR; TCRdb keeps in-frame clones, though not all of them. The table shows approximately 100,000 clones, with 70% to 80% occurring only once. The clonotype comes from a man between 60 and 75 years old in good health and CMV-seronegative. The sequenced sample was PBMCs. The chain has TRBV4-3 and TRBJ1-1; a possible D gene is TRBD1 (5 bases). The CDR3 here is CASSQGIRADTEAFF. The CDR3, as DNA: TGCGCCAGCAGCCAAGGTATCAGGGCGGACACTGAAGCTTTCTTT.